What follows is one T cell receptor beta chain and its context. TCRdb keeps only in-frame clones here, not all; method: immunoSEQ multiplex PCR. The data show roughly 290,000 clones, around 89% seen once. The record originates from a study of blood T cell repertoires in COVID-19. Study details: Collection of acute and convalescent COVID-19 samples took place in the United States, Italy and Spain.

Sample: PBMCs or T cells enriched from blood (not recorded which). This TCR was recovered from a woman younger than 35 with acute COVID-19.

CDR3 region: CATSDRIAGGKQYF. CDR3 bases: TGTGCCACCAGTGACCGAATAGCGGGAGGAAAGCAGTACTTC. The chain has TRBV24-1 and TRBJ2-7, with 10 bases fitting TRBD2. This CDR3 comprises 14 residues. Trimming cost V 4 bases and J 8 bases; bases outside gene matches: 7. Germline V gene sequence: CDR1 KGHDR, CDR2 SFDVKD.